The clone carrying this T cell receptor (beta chain) came up once. The target antigen is unknown. This entry comes from a study of shared clonotypes between healthy human individuals. Study information: The study enrolled a couple of women and three men aged 18 to 49.

Naive CD8 cells, CD45RO-negative and positively selected for CCR7, excluded terminally differentiated effector memory CD45RA+ cells. Healthy HIV-negative adults without recent acute infections or vaccinations served as donors. For every subset, genomic DNA was evenly distributed across several immunoSEQ plates. This table comes from immunoSEQ multiplex PCR, and its TCRdb copy is limited to in-frame clones, with some not included. In the table there are under 1 million clones, about 92% of which are singletons. V gave up 1 base and J gave up 3 bases, with 13 bases separating them. The CDR3 is 16 amino acids. The V gene's germline CDR1 is MNHNS and CDR2 SASEGT. The study's findings and limits: Memory subsets generally showed smaller estimated richness than naive subsets did.

Specimen: naive CD8+ T cells sorted from blood. The clonotype comes from a man aged 25 to 40 in good health. This chain links TRBV6-1 with TRBJ2-1; D unclear. The CDR3 sequence is CASSEGLVMVYNEQFF. The DNA of the CDR3 is TGTGCCAGCAGTGAAGGTTTAGTAATGGTCTACAATGAGCAGTTCTTC.